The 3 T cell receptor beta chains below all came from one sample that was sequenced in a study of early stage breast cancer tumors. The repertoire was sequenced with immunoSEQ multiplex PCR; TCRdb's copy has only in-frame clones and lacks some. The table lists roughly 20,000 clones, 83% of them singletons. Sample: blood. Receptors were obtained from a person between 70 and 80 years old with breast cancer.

CDR3 sequence (DNA): TGTGCCTGGAGTTCACCCCCTCCGGGCACAGGGGGTCCCGAGCAGTACTTC. Amino acids: CAWSSPPPGTGGPEQYF. The chain employs TRBV30 and TRBJ2-7; 8 positions match TRBD1. With V trimmed by 2 bases and J by 6 bases, 18 bases remained unmatched. The CDR3 is 17 residues long. The germline gives CDR1 GTSNPN, CDR2 SVGIG (reference sequence).

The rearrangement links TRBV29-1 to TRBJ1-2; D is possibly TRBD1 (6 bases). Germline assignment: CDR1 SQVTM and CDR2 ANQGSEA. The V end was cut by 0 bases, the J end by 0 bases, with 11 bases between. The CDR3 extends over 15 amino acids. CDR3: CSVEDQGGSNYGYTF. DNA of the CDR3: TGCAGCGTTGAAGATCAAGGGGGATCTAACTATGGCTACACCTTC.

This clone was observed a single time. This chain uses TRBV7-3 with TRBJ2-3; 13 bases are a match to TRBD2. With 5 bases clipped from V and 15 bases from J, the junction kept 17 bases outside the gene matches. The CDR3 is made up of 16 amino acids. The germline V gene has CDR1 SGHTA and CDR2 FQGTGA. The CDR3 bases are TGTGCCAGCAGCCCGGGACTAGCGGGGTCCACTCCTCTGGCCTATTTT. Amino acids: CASSPGLAGSTPLAYF.